Here is one T cell receptor beta chain with its context. V was pared by 1 base and J by 2 bases, with 8 bases between. This CDR3 region has 14 residues. CDR1 is SGHTA and CDR2 is FQGNSA in the germline V gene. Repertoires were generated with immunoSEQ multiplex PCR, while TCRdb's copy carries only in-frame clones and drops some. The sample has 110,000 or so clones; roughly nine tenths are singletons. The sample belongs to a study of T cell responses to AZD1222 COVID-19 vaccine. This sequence was found in an adult in good health. The sequencing used peripheral blood, collected on day 0 of AZD1222 vaccination. The chain couples TRBV7-2 to TRBJ1-2; D unresolved. CDR3 DNA: TGTGCCAGCAGCTTAGTGGCCAGGAACTATGGCTACACCTTC. Its translation is CASSLVARNYGYTF.